The 3 T cell receptor beta chains listed next were all sequenced from one sample in a study of blood T cell repertoires in COVID-19. Assay: immunoSEQ multiplex PCR; the TCRdb copy retains only in-frame clones and omits some. The table shows fewer than 100,000 clones, with about 93% occurring only once. Sequencing was done on a sample of peripheral blood. The receptors originated from a woman older than 75 with acute or convalescent COVID-19.

V is TRBV7-2 and J is TRBJ1-6; perhaps TRBD1 as D (5 bases). The germline CDR1 and CDR2 sequences are SGHTA and FQGNSA. Trimming left V 7 bases short and J 8 bases short, with 18 bases between. This CDR3 has 15 residues. This chain's CDR3 is CASTPFWGGDSPLHF. DNA for the CDR3: TGTGCCAGCACCCCTTTTTGGGGGGGTGATTCACCCCTCCACTTT.

V is TRBV4-3 and J is TRBJ1-1; 7 bases are a match to TRBD1. Germline V CDR1 and CDR2: LGHNA, YSLEER. V was clipped by 0 bases and J by 4 bases; unmatched bases: 2. The length of the CDR3 is 14 residues. For the CDR3, the DNA is TGCGCCAGCAGCCAAGAGCCAGGGGGCACTGAAGCTTTCTTT. Translating gives CASSQEPGGTEAFF.

The gene calls are TRBV5-1 and TRBJ2-7; D is possibly TRBD1 (6 bases). From germline, CDR1 is SGHRS and CDR2 YFSETQ. The CDR3 runs to 15 residues. The V and J ends lost 2 bases and 0 bases respectively, with 12 bases between them. The CDR3 here is CASSFGGRGSYEQYF. The CDR3 nucleotides are TGCGCCAGCAGCTTTGGGGGCAGGGGCTCCTACGAGCAGTACTTC.